A single TCR beta chain is shown here with its context. V lost 0 bases and J lost 4; bases outside the gene matches: 5. The CDR3 has 15 residues. From germline, CDR1 is ENHRY and CDR2 SYGVKD. The data belong to a study of early T cells in non-severe SARS-CoV-2 infection. Turning to the study itself: The chains were unpaired, and the sequenced material was bulk RNA from unsorted whole blood.

In TCRdb, the 5' RACE reads were re-called with MiXCR into one record per CDR3 protein. Here the sample spans fewer than 35,000 distinct CDR3 sequences, approximately 5.2% being singletons. The chain joins TRBV10-3 to TRBJ2-5; 7 positions match TRBD2. The clonotype comes from an adult who was a healthcare worker with PCR-confirmed SARS-CoV-2 infection or an uninfected control (not recorded which). What was sequenced was whole blood. The CDR3, as DNA: TGTGCCATCAGTGAGTCATGGGCTAGCGGAGAGACCCAGTACTTC. Protein sequence: CAISESWASGETQYF.